Listed here is a single T cell receptor beta chain. The data originate from a study of glioma-infiltrating T cells after dendritic cell vaccination. Background on the study: Patients had newly diagnosed or recurrent glioblastoma and received dendritic cell vaccines.

V lost 0 bases, J lost 6 bases, and 17 bases lay in between. Germline V gene sequence: CDR1 LNHNV, CDR2 YYDKDF (reference sequence). CDR3 size: 17 residues. Amplification used 60 V beta primers and 13 J beta primers. Clones were read by immunoSEQ multiplex PCR, and TCRdb kept only the in-frame ones, dropping some. The sample lists about 87,000 clones, roughly four fifths occurring once. Time point here: after dendritic cell vaccination, including at tumor progression/relapse. Patients had residual fresh-frozen tumor tissue and more than two years of survival data. The receptor was isolated from a human donor with glioblastoma. The rearrangement joins TRBV15 to TRBJ1-4; a weak D match, TRBD1 (6 bases). Sequencing was performed on blood, taken after dendritic cell vaccination. The CDR3 region has the DNA TGTGCCACCAGCAGAGATCTGATGGGGGGGCCCGATGAAAAACTGTTTTTT. This sequence encodes CATSRDLMGGPDEKLFF.